This T cell receptor beta chain was sequenced during a study of post-analysis software for immune sequencing data. The TCR beta cDNA libraries carried unique molecular identifiers. Each CDR3 protein is one row after TCRdb ran MiXCR on the PCR reads. This sample has over 150,000 distinct CDR3 sequences, with roughly 35% found just once. The germline V gene has CDR1 SGDLS and CDR2 YYNGEE. This CDR3 has 15 amino acids. The sample holds a few counts of this clonotype. The chain links TRBV9 to TRBJ2-7; 11 positions agree with TRBD2. The better agreement between TRBJ2-5 and the DNA end casts doubt on the J call. The sequence was obtained from a girl aged 10 to 17 with multiple sclerosis. The starting material was blood, obtained after autologous hematopoietic stem cell transplantation. This CDR3 is CASSVVGTSGETQYF. The CDR3 region has the DNA TGTGCCAGCAGCGTAGTAGGGACTAGCGGCGAGACCCAGTACTTC.